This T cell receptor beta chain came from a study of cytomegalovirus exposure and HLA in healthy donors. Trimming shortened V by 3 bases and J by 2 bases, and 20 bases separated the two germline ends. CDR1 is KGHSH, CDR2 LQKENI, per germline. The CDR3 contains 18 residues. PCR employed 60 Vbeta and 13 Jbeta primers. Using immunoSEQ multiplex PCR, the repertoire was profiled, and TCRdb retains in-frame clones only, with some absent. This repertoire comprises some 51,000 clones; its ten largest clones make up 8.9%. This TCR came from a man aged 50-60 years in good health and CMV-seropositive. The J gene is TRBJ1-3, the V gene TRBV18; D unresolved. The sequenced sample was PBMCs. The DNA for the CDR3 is TGTGCCAGCTCACCCCAAGCCCCCAAGACAAAAACTGGAAACACCATATATTTT. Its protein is CASSPQAPKTKTGNTIYF.